These T cell receptor beta chains were read from a single sample in a study of OX40 agonist ivuxolimab in advanced cancers. The data were produced by immunoSEQ multiplex PCR, yet TCRdb's version contains in-frame clones alone and is incomplete. The repertoire holds around 40,000 clones, roughly 80% seen once, with about 2.5% in the top ten. Specimen: CD4+ or CD8+ T cells sorted from blood, collected in a trial of the OX40 agonist ivuxolimab. These receptors all stem from an adult with an advanced solid tumor such as melanoma, head and neck, liver or kidney cancer. Each CDR3 is given without its conserved first and last residue. Not every row has a clone size; where given, it reads once, few, many or a size class.

cdr3_aa: ARRGSSSSSYNEQF
clone_size: .
v_call: TRBV27
j_call: TRBJ2-1

cdr3_aa: ASSYGQYQETQY
clone_size: .
v_call: TRBV5-1
j_call: TRBJ2-5

cdr3_aa: ASSQGTYSYEQY
clone_size: .
v_call: TRBV4-1
j_call: TRBJ2-7

cdr3_aa: ASSPKGDPLDEKLF
clone_size: .
v_call: TRBV18
j_call: TRBJ1-4

cdr3_aa: ASSLDRSYEQY
clone_size: .
v_call: TRBV18
j_call: TRBJ2-7

cdr3_aa: ASMRPGGLYGYT
clone_size: .
v_call: TRBV28
j_call: TRBJ1-2

cdr3_aa: ASSTSPAYNEQF
clone_size: few
v_call: TRBV19
j_call: TRBJ2-1

cdr3_aa: ASSLALAGGLTWADTQY
clone_size: .
v_call: TRBV5-1
j_call: TRBJ2-3

cdr3_aa: ASSLPPGDAEAF
clone_size: .
v_call: TRBV5-6
j_call: TRBJ1-1

cdr3_aa: ASSLTGENTEAF
clone_size: .
v_call: TRBV5-8
j_call: TRBJ1-1

cdr3_aa: AISEGGANYGYT
clone_size: .
v_call: TRBV10-3
j_call: TRBJ1-2

cdr3_aa: ASSDAGGRETQY
clone_size: .
v_call: TRBV10-2
j_call: TRBJ2-5

cdr3_aa: ASSVTGNSPLH
clone_size: .
v_call: TRBV10-1
j_call: TRBJ1-6

cdr3_aa: ASKEREGNEQF
clone_size: .
v_call: TRBV19
j_call: TRBJ2-1

cdr3_aa: ASSLSLTKDTQY
clone_size: .
v_call: TRBV11-3
j_call: TRBJ2-3

cdr3_aa: ASSLGITGVPETQY
clone_size: few
v_call: TRBV11-2
j_call: TRBJ2-5

cdr3_aa: ASSVEGGRTEAF
clone_size: .
v_call: TRBV9
j_call: TRBJ1-1

cdr3_aa: ASSPGRAEAF
clone_size: .
v_call: TRBV18
j_call: TRBJ1-1

cdr3_aa: ASSARTGQVIMNTEAF
clone_size: .
v_call: TRBV6-1
j_call: TRBJ1-1

cdr3_aa: AWTQGSYGYT
clone_size: .
v_call: TRBV30
j_call: TRBJ1-2

cdr3_aa: ASSERQHQPQH
clone_size: .
v_call: TRBV6-1
j_call: TRBJ1-5

cdr3_aa: ASSYAGTGDYGYT
clone_size: .
v_call: TRBV28
j_call: TRBJ1-2

cdr3_aa: ASSERSGAARGEQY
clone_size: .
v_call: TRBV6-1
j_call: TRBJ2-7

cdr3_aa: ASSPYNEGEQY
clone_size: .
v_call: TRBV7-2
j_call: TRBJ2-7

cdr3_aa: ASSPGTTYEQY
clone_size: .
v_call: TRBV18
j_call: TRBJ2-7

cdr3_aa: ASSRQGVVMNTEAF
clone_size: once
v_call: TRBV28
j_call: TRBJ1-1

cdr3_aa: ATSRGTGGYGSTQH
clone_size: .
v_call: TRBV15
j_call: TRBJ1-5

cdr3_aa: RGEGGTEAF
clone_size: .
v_call: TRBV20-1
j_call: TRBJ1-1

cdr3_aa: ASRTIAGGHNEQF
clone_size: .
v_call: TRBV6-6
j_call: TRBJ2-1

cdr3_aa: SVDRGYQETQY
clone_size: .
v_call: TRBV29-1
j_call: TRBJ2-5

cdr3_aa: ASSWGRDQPQH
clone_size: .
v_call: TRBV19
j_call: TRBJ1-5

cdr3_aa: ASSLQGERAF
clone_size: .
v_call: TRBV6-6
j_call: TRBJ1-1

cdr3_aa: ASSLISTVGYEQY
clone_size: .
v_call: TRBV7-2
j_call: TRBJ2-7

cdr3_aa: ASSLAEANEKLF
clone_size: .
v_call: TRBV5-1
j_call: TRBJ1-4